This T cell receptor (beta chain) was captured in a study of beta chain features in type 1 diabetes. cDNA synthesis used the whole RNA isolate, giving expressed TCRB sequences. Assay: immunoSEQ multiplex PCR; the TCRdb copy retains only in-frame clones and omits some. The sample lists 810,000 or so clones, 15% to 20% occurring once. Study findings and constraints: Sequencing used cDNA, and cells with high TCR expression could therefore be over-represented.

Turning to this clone: Its antigen is undetermined.

One heparinised draw, averaging approximately 120 mL, was taken per donor. Post-sort purity exceeded 98% for all sorted populations. Sequencing was done on a sample of naive CD4+ T cells from blood. This receptor was obtained from a woman between 18 and 29 years old in good health.

Written as DNA, the CDR3 is TGTGCCAGCAGTTCGACAGGGGCCCATCGGCCCCAGCATTTT. As protein: CASSSTGAHRPQHF. This chain links TRBV28 with TRBJ1-5, with TRBD1 matching over 8 bases. The CDR3 extends over 14 amino acids. With V trimmed by 4 bases and J by 9 bases, 8 bases remained unmatched. Germline V gene sequence: CDR1 MDHEN, CDR2 SYDVKM.